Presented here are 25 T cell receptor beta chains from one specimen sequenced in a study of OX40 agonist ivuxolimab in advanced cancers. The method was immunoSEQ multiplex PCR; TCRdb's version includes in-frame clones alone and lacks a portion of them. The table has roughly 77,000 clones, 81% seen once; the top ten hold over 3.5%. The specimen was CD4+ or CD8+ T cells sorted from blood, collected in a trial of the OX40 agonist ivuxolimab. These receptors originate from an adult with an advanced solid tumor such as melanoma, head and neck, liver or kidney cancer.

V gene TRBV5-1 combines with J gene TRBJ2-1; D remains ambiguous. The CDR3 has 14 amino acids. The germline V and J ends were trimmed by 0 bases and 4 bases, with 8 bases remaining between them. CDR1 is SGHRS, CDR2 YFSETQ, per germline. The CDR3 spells CASSLEAGYNEQFF. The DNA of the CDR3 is TGCGCCAGCAGCTTGGAGGCCGGGTACAATGAGCAGTTCTTC. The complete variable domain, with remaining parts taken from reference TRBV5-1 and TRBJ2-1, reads KAGVTQTPRYLIKTRGQQVTLSCSPISGHRSVSWYQQTPGQGLQFLFEYFSETQRNKGNFPGRFSGRQFSNSRSEMNVSTLELGDSALYLCASSLEAGYNEQFFGPGTRLTVL.

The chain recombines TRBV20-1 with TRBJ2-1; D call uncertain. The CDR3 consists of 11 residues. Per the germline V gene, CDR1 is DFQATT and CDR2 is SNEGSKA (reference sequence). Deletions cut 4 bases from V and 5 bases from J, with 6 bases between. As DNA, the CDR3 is TGCAGTGCTACCGGTGACAATGAGCAGTTCTTC. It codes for CSATGDNEQFF.

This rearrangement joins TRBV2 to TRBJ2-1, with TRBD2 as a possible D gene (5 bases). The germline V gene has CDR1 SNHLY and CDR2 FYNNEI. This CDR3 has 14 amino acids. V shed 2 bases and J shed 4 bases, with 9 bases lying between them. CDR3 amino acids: CASSEPGKYNEQFF. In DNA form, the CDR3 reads TGTGCCAGCAGTGAACCCGGGAAGTACAATGAGCAGTTCTTC.

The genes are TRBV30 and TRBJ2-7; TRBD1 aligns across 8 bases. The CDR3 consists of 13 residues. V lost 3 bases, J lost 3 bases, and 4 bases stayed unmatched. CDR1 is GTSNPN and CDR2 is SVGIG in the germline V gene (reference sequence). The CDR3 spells CAWSVGQGYEQYF. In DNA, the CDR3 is TGTGCCTGGAGCGTCGGACAGGGCTACGAGCAGTACTTC. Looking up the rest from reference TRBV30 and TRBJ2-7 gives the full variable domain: SQTIHQWPATLVQPVGSPLSLECTVEGTSNPNLYWYRQAAGRGLQLLFYSVGIGQISSEVPQNLSASRPQDRQFILSSKKLLLSDSGFYLCAWSVGQGYEQYFGPGTRLTVT.

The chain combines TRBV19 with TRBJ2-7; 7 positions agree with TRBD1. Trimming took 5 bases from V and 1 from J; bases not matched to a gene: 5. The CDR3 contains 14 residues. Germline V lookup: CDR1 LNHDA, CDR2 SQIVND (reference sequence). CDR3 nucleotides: TGTGCCAGTAGTGTCCTACAGGGGTCCTACGAGCAGTACTTC. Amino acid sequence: CASSVLQGSYEQYF.

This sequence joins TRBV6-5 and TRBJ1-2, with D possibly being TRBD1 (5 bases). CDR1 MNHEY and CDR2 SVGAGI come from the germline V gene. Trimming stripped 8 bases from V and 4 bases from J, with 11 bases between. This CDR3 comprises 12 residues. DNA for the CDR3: TGTGCCAGCGTTAAGGGGAGCTATGGCTACACCTTC. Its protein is CASVKGSYGYTF.

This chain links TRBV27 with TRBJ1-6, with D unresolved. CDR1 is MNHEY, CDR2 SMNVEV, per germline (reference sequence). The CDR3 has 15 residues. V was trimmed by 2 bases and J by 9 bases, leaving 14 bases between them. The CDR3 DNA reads TGTGCCAGCAGTTTAGTCGGGCCAGTCGCTTCACCCCTCCACTTT. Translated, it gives CASSLVGPVASPLHF.

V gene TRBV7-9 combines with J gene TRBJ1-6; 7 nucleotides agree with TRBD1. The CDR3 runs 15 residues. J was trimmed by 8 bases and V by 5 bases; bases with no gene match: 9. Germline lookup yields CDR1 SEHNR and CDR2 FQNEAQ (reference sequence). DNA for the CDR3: TGTGCCAGCAGCCTACGTGACAGGGACGATTCACCCCTCCACTTT. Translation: CASSLRDRDDSPLHF. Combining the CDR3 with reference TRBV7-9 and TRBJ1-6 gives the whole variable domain DTGVSQNPRHKITKRGQNVTFRCDPISEHNRLYWYRQTLGQGPEFLTYFQNEAQLEKSRLLSDRFSAERPKGSFSTLEIQRTEQGDSAMYLCASSLRDRDDSPLHFGNGTRLTVT.

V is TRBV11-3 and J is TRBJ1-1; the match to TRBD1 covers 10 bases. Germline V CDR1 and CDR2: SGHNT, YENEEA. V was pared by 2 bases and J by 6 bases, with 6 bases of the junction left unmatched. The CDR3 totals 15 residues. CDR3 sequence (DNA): TGTGCCAGCAGCTTATGGCGGGACAGGGGTGCTGAAGCTTTCTTT. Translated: CASSLWRDRGAEAFF.

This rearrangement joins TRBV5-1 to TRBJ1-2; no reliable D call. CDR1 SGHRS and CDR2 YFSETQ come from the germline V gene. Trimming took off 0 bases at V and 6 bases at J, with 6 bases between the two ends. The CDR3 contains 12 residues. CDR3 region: CASSLGENGYTF. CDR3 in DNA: TGCGCCAGCAGCTTGGGTGAAAATGGCTACACCTTC.

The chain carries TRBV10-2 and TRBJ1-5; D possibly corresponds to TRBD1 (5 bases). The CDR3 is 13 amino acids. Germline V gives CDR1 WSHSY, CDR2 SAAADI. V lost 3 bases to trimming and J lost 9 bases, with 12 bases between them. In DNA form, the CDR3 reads TGCGCCAGCAGTGACGGAGGGGTTTGGCCCCAGCATTTT. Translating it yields CASSDGGVWPQHF.

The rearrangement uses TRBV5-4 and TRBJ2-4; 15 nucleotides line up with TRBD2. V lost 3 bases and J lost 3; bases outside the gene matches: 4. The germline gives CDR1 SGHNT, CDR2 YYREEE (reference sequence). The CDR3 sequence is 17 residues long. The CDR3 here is CASSSGLAGGFKNIQYF. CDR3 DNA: TGTGCCAGCAGCTCGGGACTAGCGGGAGGTTTCAAAAACATTCAGTACTTC.

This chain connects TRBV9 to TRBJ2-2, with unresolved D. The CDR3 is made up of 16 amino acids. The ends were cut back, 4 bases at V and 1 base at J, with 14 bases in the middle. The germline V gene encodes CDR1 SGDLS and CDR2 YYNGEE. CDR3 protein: CASSPRGGVNTGELFF. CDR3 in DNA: TGTGCCAGCAGCCCCCGAGGCGGAGTGAACACCGGGGAGCTGTTTTTT.

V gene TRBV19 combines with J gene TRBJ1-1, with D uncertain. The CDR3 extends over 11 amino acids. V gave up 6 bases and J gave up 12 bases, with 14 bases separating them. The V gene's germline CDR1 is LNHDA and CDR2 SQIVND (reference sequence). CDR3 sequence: CASREAGRTFF. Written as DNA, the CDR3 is TGTGCCAGTAGAGAGGCAGGTAGAACTTTCTTT.

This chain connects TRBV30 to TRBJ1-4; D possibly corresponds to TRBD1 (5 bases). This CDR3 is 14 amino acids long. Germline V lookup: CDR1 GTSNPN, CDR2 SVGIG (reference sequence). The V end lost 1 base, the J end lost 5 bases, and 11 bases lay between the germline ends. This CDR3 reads CAWSGGGGNEKLFF. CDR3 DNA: TGTGCCTGGAGTGGGGGCGGGGGGAATGAAAAACTGTTTTTT.

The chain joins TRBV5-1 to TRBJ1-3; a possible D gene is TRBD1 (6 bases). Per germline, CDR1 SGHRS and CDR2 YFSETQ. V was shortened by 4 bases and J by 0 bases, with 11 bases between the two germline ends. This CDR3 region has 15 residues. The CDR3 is CASSPTGTSGNTIYF. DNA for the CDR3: TGCGCCAGCAGCCCCACAGGGACCTCTGGAAACACCATATATTTT. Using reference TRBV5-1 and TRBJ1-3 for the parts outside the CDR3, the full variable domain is KAGVTQTPRYLIKTRGQQVTLSCSPISGHRSVSWYQQTPGQGLQFLFEYFSETQRNKGNFPGRFSGRQFSNSRSEMNVSTLELGDSALYLCASSPTGTSGNTIYFGEGSWLTVV.

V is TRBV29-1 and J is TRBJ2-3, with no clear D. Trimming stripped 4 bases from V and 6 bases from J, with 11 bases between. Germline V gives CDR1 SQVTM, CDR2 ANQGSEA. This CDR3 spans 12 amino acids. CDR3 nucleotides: TGCAGCGTTGGTCTAGACGGGGATACGCAGTATTTT. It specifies CSVGLDGDTQYF.

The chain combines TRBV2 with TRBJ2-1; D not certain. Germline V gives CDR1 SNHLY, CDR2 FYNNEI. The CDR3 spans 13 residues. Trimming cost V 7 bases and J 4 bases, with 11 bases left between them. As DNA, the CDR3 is TGTGCCAGCAAGGGTCCGGAATACAATGAGCAGTTCTTC. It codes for CASKGPEYNEQFF.

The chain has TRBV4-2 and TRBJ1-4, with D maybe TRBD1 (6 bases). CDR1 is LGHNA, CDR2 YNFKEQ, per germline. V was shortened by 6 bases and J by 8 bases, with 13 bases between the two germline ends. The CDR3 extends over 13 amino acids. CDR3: CASSDGQFEKLFF. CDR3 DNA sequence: TGTGCCAGCAGTGATGGACAGTTCGAAAAACTGTTTTTT.

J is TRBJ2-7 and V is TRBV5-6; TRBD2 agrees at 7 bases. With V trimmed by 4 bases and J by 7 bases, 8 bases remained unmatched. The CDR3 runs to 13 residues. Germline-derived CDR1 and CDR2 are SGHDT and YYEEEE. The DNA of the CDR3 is TGTGCCAGCAGCAATCGGGGCGGGGGAGAGCAGTACTTC. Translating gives CASSNRGGGEQYF. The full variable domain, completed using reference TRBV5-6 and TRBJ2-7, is DAGVTQSPTHLIKTRGQQVTLRCSPKSGHDTVSWYQQALGQGPQFIFQYYEEEERQRGNFPDRFSGHQFPNYSSELNVNALLLGDSALYLCASSNRGGGEQYFGPGTRLTVT.

The CDR3 sequence: CASKVQGGSNTGELFF. In DNA, the CDR3 is TGTGCCAGCAAGGTCCAGGGGGGATCGAACACCGGGGAGCTGTTTTTT. The rearrangement uses TRBV7-3 and TRBJ2-2; possible D gene TRBD1, 7 bases. The CDR3 is made up of 16 amino acids. Germline V lookup: CDR1 SGHTA, CDR2 FQGTGA. V dropped 7 bases and J dropped 0 bases, with 15 bases sitting between them.

CDR3 nucleotide sequence: TGCGCCAGCAGCTTTCGGACAGGGGGTAATATCGGGGAGCTGTTTTTT. Residues: CASSFRTGGNIGELFF. This rearrangement joins TRBV5-1 to TRBJ2-2, with 10 bases lining up with TRBD1. V trimming: 2 bases; J trimming: 7 bases; junction bases outside the gene matches: 8. The germline gives CDR1 SGHRS, CDR2 YFSETQ. CDR3 length equals 16 residues.

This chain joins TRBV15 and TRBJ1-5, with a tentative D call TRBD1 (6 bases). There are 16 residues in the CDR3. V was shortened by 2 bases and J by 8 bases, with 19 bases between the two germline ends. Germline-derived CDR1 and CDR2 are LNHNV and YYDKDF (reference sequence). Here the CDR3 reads CATSRPRGGKAEPQHF. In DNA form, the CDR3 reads TGTGCCACCAGCAGACCCAGAGGGGGGAAAGCTGAGCCCCAGCATTTT.

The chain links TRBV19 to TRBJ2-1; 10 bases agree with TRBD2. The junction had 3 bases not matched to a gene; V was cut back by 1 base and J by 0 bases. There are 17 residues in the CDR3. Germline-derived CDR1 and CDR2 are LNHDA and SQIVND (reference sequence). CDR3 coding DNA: TGTGCCAGTAGTATAGCGACTAGCGGGCGCTCCTACAATGAGCAGTTCTTC. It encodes CASSIATSGRSYNEQFF.

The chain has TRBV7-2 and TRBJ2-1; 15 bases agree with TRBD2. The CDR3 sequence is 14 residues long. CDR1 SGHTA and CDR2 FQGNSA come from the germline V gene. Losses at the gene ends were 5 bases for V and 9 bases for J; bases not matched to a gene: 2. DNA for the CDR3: TGTGCCAGCAGCAGGGGACTAGCGGGAGGTGAGCAGTTCTTC. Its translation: CASSRGLAGGEQFF. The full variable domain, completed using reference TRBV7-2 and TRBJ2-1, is GAGVSQSPSNKVTEKGKDVELRCDPISGHTALYWYRQSLGQGLEFLIYFQGNSAPDKSGLPSDRFSAERTGGSVSTLTIQRTQQEDSAVYLCASSRGLAGGEQFFGPGTRLTVL.